This entry lists 20 T cell receptor beta chains sequenced from one sample in a study of cytomegalovirus exposure and HLA in healthy donors. Amplification used 60 Vbeta primers and 13 Jbeta primers. The repertoire was sequenced with immunoSEQ multiplex PCR; TCRdb's copy has only in-frame clones and lacks some. The sample lists 150,000 to 200,000 clones; 77% were seen once. Sample: PBMCs. These receptors were obtained from a man aged 45-65 years in good health and CMV-seropositive.

The rearrangement links TRBV5-1 to TRBJ1-2; D call uncertain. V was clipped by 0 bases and J by 3 bases, with 6 bases between them. The CDR3 covers 13 residues. The germline gives CDR1 SGHRS, CDR2 YFSETQ. The CDR3 reads CASSLATDYGYTF. CDR3 DNA: TGCGCCAGCAGCTTGGCCACAGACTATGGCTACACCTTC.

CDR3 protein: CSVSGGPSGANVLTF. The CDR3 region has the DNA TGCAGCGTATCGGGGGGACCGTCTGGGGCCAACGTCCTGACTTTC. The chain has TRBV29-1 and TRBJ2-6, with TRBD2 identical over 7 bases. Germline-derived CDR1 and CDR2 are SQVTM and ANQGSEA. The CDR3 is 15 amino acids. V shed 6 bases and J 1 base; nucleotides not matched to a gene: 6.

The chain couples TRBV29-1 to TRBJ1-4, with 7 bases that match TRBD1. The V gene's germline CDR1 is SQVTM and CDR2 ANQGSEA. V dropped 4 bases and J dropped 0; count of bases not matched to a gene: 2. The CDR3 length is 14 residues. DNA of the CDR3: TGCAGCGTTGGGGACAGATCAACTAATGAAAAACTGTTTTTT. Translation gives CSVGDRSTNEKLFF. The whole variable domain, remainder taken from reference TRBV29-1 and TRBJ1-4, is SAVISQKPSRDICQRGTSLTIQCQVDSQVTMMFWYRQQPGQSLTLIATANQGSEATYESGFVIDKFPISRPNLTFSTLTVSNMSPEDSSIYLCSVGDRSTNEKLFFGSGTQLSVL.

The rearrangement links TRBV6-6 to TRBJ2-4, with 11 bases identical to TRBD1. Germline V gives CDR1 MNHNY, CDR2 SVGAGI (reference sequence). After removal of 8 bases from V and 9 bases from J, the junction contained 9 bases not matched to a gene. The CDR3 covers 14 residues. CDR3 nucleotide sequence: TGTGCCAGCGCCGGGACAGGGGGTTGGCCCATTCAGTACTTC. Translating gives CASAGTGGWPIQYF.

V gene TRBV19 combines with J gene TRBJ1-5, with D tentatively TRBD1 (6 bases). Trimming took off 4 bases at V and 5 bases at J, with 18 bases between the two ends. Germline-derived CDR1 and CDR2 are LNHDA and SQIVND (reference sequence). This CDR3 region has 16 residues. The CDR3, as DNA: TGTGCCAGTAGTACCTCGACAGGAGTAACGGATCAGCCCCAGCATTTT. It encodes CASSTSTGVTDQPQHF.

The chain couples TRBV7-2 to TRBJ1-5, with D maybe TRBD1 (5 bases). V was pared by 2 bases and J by 2 bases, with 10 bases between. Germline-derived CDR1 and CDR2 are SGHTA and FQGNSA. The CDR3 spans 15 residues. The CDR3 DNA sequence: TGTGCCAGCAGCTTAAGCAGGGCAGGCAATCAGCCCCAGCATTTT. Protein sequence: CASSLSRAGNQPQHF.

The chain couples TRBV2 to TRBJ2-7, with 11 bases identical to TRBD2. There are 13 residues in the CDR3. Per germline, CDR1 SNHLY and CDR2 FYNNEI. V was pared by 7 bases and J by 3 bases, with 2 bases of the junction left unmatched. CDR3 protein: CASKTSGVYEQYF. As DNA, the CDR3 is TGTGCCAGCAAGACTAGCGGGGTCTACGAGCAGTACTTC. The full variable domain, in which reference TRBV2 and TRBJ2-7 provide the parts outside the CDR3, is EPEVTQTPSHQVTQMGQEVILRCVPISNHLYFYWYRQILGQKVEFLVSFYNNEISEKSEIFDDQFSVERPDGSNFTLKIRSTKLEDSAMYFCASKTSGVYEQYFGPGTRLTVT.

V usage is TRBV5-1 and J usage is TRBJ2-7; D is possibly TRBD2 (5 bases). Germline CDR1 is SGHRS and CDR2 is YFSETQ. V was shortened by 10 bases and J by 2 bases, with 13 bases between the two germline ends. The CDR3 length is 12 residues. This CDR3 is CAPSREPYEQYF. The DNA of the CDR3 is TGCGCCCCCTCTCGGGAACCCTACGAGCAGTACTTC.

The J gene is TRBJ2-1, the V gene TRBV6-5, with TRBD2 matching over 7 bases. The CDR3 sequence is 15 residues long. Losses at the gene ends were 5 bases for V and 4 bases for J; bases not matched to a gene: 8. CDR1 and CDR2 (germline): MNHEY, SVGAGI. The CDR3 bases are TGTGCCAGCAGTCGAAGCGGGACTCAATACAATGAGCAGTTCTTC. The encoded protein is CASSRSGTQYNEQFF.

V is TRBV4-3 and J is TRBJ1-1; maybe TRBD1 (6 bases). The CDR3 is 14 amino acids. Germline V lookup: CDR1 LGHNA, CDR2 YSLEER. Trimming shortened V by 1 base and J by 1 base, and 7 bases separated the two germline ends. CDR3 bases: TGCGCCAGCAGCCAAGGGACAGCGAACACTGAAGCTTTCTTT. It translates to CASSQGTANTEAFF.

The chain recombines TRBV5-1 with TRBJ2-7, with 9 bases fitting TRBD2. Germline loops: CDR1 SGHRS, CDR2 YFSETQ. CDR3 length: 16 residues. With 0 bases clipped from V and 2 bases from J, the junction kept 6 bases outside the gene matches. CDR3 region: CASSLASSGATYEQYF. The CDR3 DNA reads as TGCGCCAGCAGCTTGGCCTCTAGCGGGGCGACCTACGAGCAGTACTTC.

This chain links TRBV11-3 with TRBJ2-7; 7 bases match TRBD1. Germline V gene lookup returns CDR1 SGHNT and CDR2 YENEEA. The CDR3 is 14 amino acids. The J segment lost 3 bases and the V segment lost 1 base, leaving 3 bases of the junction unmatched. CDR3 nucleotide sequence: TGTGCCAGCAGCTTAGGACAGGGATTCTACGAGCAGTACTTC. It yields the protein CASSLGQGFYEQYF.

The CDR3 sequence: CASSVLGTSGGIRETQYF. The CDR3, as DNA: TGTGCCAGCAGTGTATTGGGGACTAGCGGGGGAATAAGAGAGACCCAGTACTTC. The gene calls are TRBV6-1 and TRBJ2-5; 14 nucleotides match TRBD2. Germline CDR1 and CDR2: MNHNS and SASEGT. Losses at the gene ends were 4 bases for V and 4 bases for J; bases not matched to a gene: 11. The CDR3 is 18 amino acids.

The chain links TRBV10-2 to TRBJ1-5; D is possibly TRBD1 (5 bases). Per germline, CDR1 WSHSY and CDR2 SAAADI. The CDR3 loop spans 14 amino acids. V dropped 6 bases and J dropped 7 bases, with 16 bases sitting between them. The CDR3 loop is CASRMQGTNQPQHF. CDR3 sequence (DNA): TGCGCCAGCAGGATGCAGGGCACGAACCAGCCCCAGCATTTT.

The sample holds a few counts of this clone. The chain uses TRBV28 and TRBJ2-1; TRBD2 is a possible D gene (5 bases). V dropped 0 bases and J dropped 8 bases, with 17 bases sitting between them. Germline V gene sequence: CDR1 MDHEN, CDR2 SYDVKM. The CDR3 extends over 16 amino acids. The CDR3 region is CASSLWLVFGNDEQFF. The DNA of the CDR3 is TGTGCCAGCAGTTTATGGTTGGTGTTCGGGAACGATGAGCAGTTCTTC.

The rearrangement uses TRBV28 and TRBJ1-5, with 7 bases aligning to TRBD1. This CDR3 region has 17 residues. The germline V gene has CDR1 MDHEN and CDR2 SYDVKM. Germline trimming cut 4 bases from V and 1 base from J; bases unmatched to any gene: 10. CDR3 amino acids: CASSSRQGGWSNQPQHF. The CDR3 DNA reads as TGTGCCAGCAGTTCCCGGCAGGGGGGTTGGAGCAATCAGCCCCAGCATTTT.

The rearrangement joins TRBV4-1 to TRBJ2-7, with TRBD1 matching over 10 bases. The CDR3 consists of 15 residues. J gave up 5 bases and V 1 base, and 5 bases lay outside the gene matches. Germline assignment: CDR1 MGHRA and CDR2 YSYEKL. The CDR3 sequence: CASSQVGTGVDEQYF. The CDR3 bases are TGCGCCAGCAGCCAAGTGGGGACAGGGGTAGACGAGCAGTACTTC.

The rearrangement links TRBV11-2 to TRBJ2-7; D ambiguous. V was clipped by 4 bases and J by 0 bases, with 7 bases between them. The CDR3 has 13 residues. CDR1 is SGHAT, CDR2 FQNNGV, per germline. The CDR3 spells CASSSIGSYEQYF. CDR3 bases: TGTGCCAGCAGCTCAATCGGCTCCTACGAGCAGTACTTC. Drawing the rest from reference TRBV11-2 and TRBJ2-7, the complete variable domain is EAGVAQSPRYKIIEKRQSVAFWCNPISGHATLYWYQQILGQGPKLLIQFQNNGVVDDSQLPKDRFSAERLKGVDSTLKIQPAKLEDSAVYLCASSSIGSYEQYFGPGTRLTVT.

The rearrangement uses TRBV29-1 and TRBJ2-1; weak D call: TRBD2 (5 bases). Germline CDR1 reads SQVTM; CDR2 reads ANQGSEA. Trimming cost V 4 bases and J 8 bases, with 15 bases left between them. The CDR3 is 13 residues long. CDR3 nucleotide sequence: TGCAGCGTTGCACTAGTTCTGGTCCATGAGCAGTTCTTC. Protein: CSVALVLVHEQFF.

The rearrangement uses TRBV7-9 and TRBJ2-7; TRBD2 matches at 7 bases. The CDR3 extends over 13 amino acids. The V and J ends lost 10 bases and 5 bases, in that order; junction bases with no gene match: 11. The germline V gene has CDR1 SEHNR and CDR2 FQNEAQ (reference sequence). The CDR3 DNA reads as TGTGCCACAAGTCGCGGTGGGAGGGACGAGCAGTACTTC. It translates to CATSRGGRDEQYF.